This TCR beta chain was documented in a study of identical twins (dated by TCRdb to about 2016). Turning to the overall study: To test whether fetal clonotypes persist, the study used deep sequencing on TCR alpha and beta repertoires from monozygotic twins, unrelated adults of various ages, and cord blood. Replicate twin experiments were performed at different times using different library preparation protocols to rule out contamination.

Libraries were built with 5' RACE. The instrument given in TCRdb is Illumina HiSeq 2000. A universal primer binding site was introduced by template switching, and a unique molecular identifier was present in the final cDNA, enabling accurate counting of TCR cDNA molecules. Specific primers in the conserved constant-segment region were used to synthesize first-strand cDNA for TCR alpha and beta chains. To control for contamination, every cDNA library was double barcoded, receiving both a SMART-Mk sample barcode and Illumina barcodes. Two successive PCR steps introduced TruSeq adapter sequences along with Illumina sample barcodes. The TCR alpha and beta cDNA libraries were sequenced on the Illumina HiSeq platform using custom primers. The paper's processing steps were these. Unique molecular identifiers were extracted from raw reads with MiGEC, and CDR3 positions were determined with MiXCR. Recombination models were inferred per individual with the repgenHMM and IGoR tools using an EM algorithm. Shared clonotypes were analyzed with the tcR package in R, and sharing was normalized by the product of cloneset sizes. To study raw recombination free of thymic and clonal selection effects, out-of-frame nonproductive sequences were analyzed. TCRdb applied fastp at Q25 and MiXCR to the public reads, then kept only in-frame beta chains. A single entry per CDR3 protein holds the most common genes and DNA from its merged rows. TCRdb assigned the V and J calls; the authors' analysis was not used. The sample table contains approximately 220,000 distinct CDR3 sequences; only one count was recorded for 7.5% of them. The top ten clones comprise 5% to 6% of the sample.

Worth noting for this clonotype: It has no known antigen specificity. It has no much larger one-base neighbor in the sample; base qualities were not kept.

Results the study describes overall, beyond this receptor: Fewer insertions were carried by abundant cord blood beta clonotypes; a weaker similar trend was observed in young adult naive repertoires, while no such trend was observed in memory repertoires. Excess twin sharing in beta out-of-frame sequences was weaker because fewer shared sequences lowered the signal-to-noise ratio. In monozygotic twins, recombination models systematically underestimated out-of-frame TCR alpha sharing, but the models matched the sharing seen between unrelated individuals. Because the same donors could not be followed over many years, the conclusions depended on cross-sectional statistical analysis. Compared with coincidental sharing between unrelated individuals, an excess of low generation-probability sequences was observed among out-of-frame TCR alpha sequences shared between twins. Zero-insertion analyses could be partly confounded by invariant T cells such as MAIT and iNKT, though diverse VJ usage argued against such confounding for most clonotypes.

Only healthy Caucasian donors were included. Three pairs of female monozygotic twins, all aged about 18 to 30 years, were included in the twin cohort. CD4+ and CD8+ T cell populations were isolated with positive isolation kits from Invitrogen. V is cut back by 0 bases and J by 4 bases, with 11 bases in the junction unmatched. From cysteine to phenylalanine, the CDR3 is 17 amino acids long. The sequence is cut down to CDR3 DNA, 51 bases in frame from base 1. For CDR1 and CDR2, the germline V gene lists SQVTM and ANQGSEA. These data were likewise used in another study, on yellow fever vaccine responses in identical twins. The second source states: According to the authors, the vaccine-induced T cell response in identical twins seemed to be partly convergent and partly specific to each individual. The study precisely tracked vaccine-responding T cell clones in identical twins.

Input material: CD8+ T cells sorted from blood. The chain couples TRBV29-1 to TRBJ2-7, with 11 bases aligning to TRBD1. The origin of this receptor is a young woman in good health. CDR3 protein: CSVEDLAGDRGAYEQYF. Read as DNA, the sequence is TGCAGCGTTGAAGATCTAGCCGGGGACAGGGGGGCGTACGAGCAGTACTTC.